One and the same sample provided the 8 T cell receptor beta chains below, sequenced in a study of blood T cell repertoires in COVID-19. Assay used: immunoSEQ multiplex PCR; TCRdb lists only in-frame clones, some missing. The profile shows over 300,000 clones, around four fifths of them singletons. The specimen sequenced was peripheral blood. All receptors derive from a woman aged 45-60 years with acute or convalescent COVID-19.

The gene calls are TRBV4-2 and TRBJ2-3, with 10 bases identical to TRBD2. Trimming removed 1 base from V and 2 bases from J; junction bases left unmatched: 6. The CDR3 has 17 amino acids. Germline V gene data show CDR1 as LGHNA and CDR2 as YNFKEQ. The CDR3 region is CASSQVEGLAVTDTQYF. The CDR3 nucleotides read TGTGCCAGCAGCCAAGTAGAAGGACTAGCGGTCACAGATACGCAGTATTTT.

The chain couples TRBV19 to TRBJ2-1; TRBD2 is a possible D gene (5 bases). Deletions cut 3 bases from V and 2 bases from J, with 11 bases between. Germline V gives CDR1 LNHDA, CDR2 SQIVND (reference sequence). This CDR3 contains 15 residues. The CDR3 is CASSIGGLTYNEQFF. CDR3 DNA sequence: TGTGCCAGTAGTATCGGCGGGCTCACCTACAATGAGCAGTTCTTC.

This chain connects TRBV14 to TRBJ1-3; no firm D call. The ends were cut back, 3 bases at V and 0 bases at J, with 6 bases in the middle. Germline V gene sequence: CDR1 SGHDN, CDR2 FVKESK. CDR3 length equals 14 residues. CDR3 in DNA: TGTGCCAGCAGCCACAGAAGCTCTGGAAACACCATATATTTT. This sequence encodes CASSHRSSGNTIYF.

The chain recombines TRBV12-5 with TRBJ2-1; 8 bases are a match to TRBD2. The CDR3 is 16 amino acids. Germline V gene sequence: CDR1 LGHNT, CDR2 FRNRAP. The junction had 7 bases not matched to a gene; V was cut back by 2 bases and J by 4 bases. Written as DNA, the CDR3 is TGTGCTAGTGGTTTGAATAGCGGGACCATATACAATGAGCAGTTCTTC. Translating it yields CASGLNSGTIYNEQFF.

This clone was seen a handful of times. The CDR3: CASSYGTGKGPVYF. The CDR3 nucleotides read TGTGCCAGCAGTTACGGGACAGGGAAGGGGCCAGTGTACTTC. The chain joins TRBV6-2 or TRBV6-3 to TRBJ2-4, with 9 positions matching TRBD1. With V trimmed by 2 bases and J by 15 bases, 11 bases remained unmatched. Germline assignment: CDR1 MNHEY and CDR2 SVGEGT. This CDR3 contains 14 residues.

This chain links TRBV4-1 with TRBJ2-7, with 9 bases fitting TRBD2. Germline V lookup: CDR1 MGHRA, CDR2 YSYEKL. The CDR3 loop spans 16 amino acids. J lost 0 bases, V lost 4 bases, and 7 bases had no gene match. As DNA, the CDR3 is TGCGCCAGCAGCCTTAGCGGGGGTAGAGTCTCCTACGAGCAGTACGTC. It codes for CASSLSGGRVSYEQYV.

The chain is built from TRBV4-3 and TRBJ1-1; D is perhaps TRBD1 (5 bases). CDR3 length: 15 residues. Trimming took off 1 base at V and 3 bases at J, with 12 bases between the two ends. The germline V gene encodes CDR1 LGHNA and CDR2 YSLEER. CDR3 nucleotide sequence: TGCGCCAGCAGCCAAGTTAATGGGGCATACACTGAAGCTTTCTTT. This encodes CASSQVNGAYTEAFF.

The CDR3 spells CASSLWQGAPGEKLFF. In DNA, the CDR3 is TGTGCCAGCAGTTTATGGCAGGGGGCGCCCGGGGAAAAACTGTTTTTT. The chain carries TRBV27 and TRBJ1-4, with 8 bases lining up with TRBD1. The V gene's germline CDR1 is MNHEY and CDR2 SMNVEV (reference sequence). Losses at the gene ends were 1 base for V and 8 bases for J; bases not matched to a gene: 9. The length of the CDR3 is 16 residues.